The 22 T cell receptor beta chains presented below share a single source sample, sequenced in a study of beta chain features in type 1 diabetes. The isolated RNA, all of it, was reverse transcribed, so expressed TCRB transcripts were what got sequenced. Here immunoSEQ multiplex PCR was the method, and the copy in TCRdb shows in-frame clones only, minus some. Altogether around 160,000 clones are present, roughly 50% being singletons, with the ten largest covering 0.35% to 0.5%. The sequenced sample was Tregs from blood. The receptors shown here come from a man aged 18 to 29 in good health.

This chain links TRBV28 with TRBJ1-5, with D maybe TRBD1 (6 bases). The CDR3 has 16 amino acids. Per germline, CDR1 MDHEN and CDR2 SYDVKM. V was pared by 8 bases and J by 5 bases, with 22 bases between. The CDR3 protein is CASGAVAGAPHQPQHF. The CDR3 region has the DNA TGTGCCAGCGGAGCCGTGGCAGGGGCCCCTCATCAGCCCCAGCATTTT.

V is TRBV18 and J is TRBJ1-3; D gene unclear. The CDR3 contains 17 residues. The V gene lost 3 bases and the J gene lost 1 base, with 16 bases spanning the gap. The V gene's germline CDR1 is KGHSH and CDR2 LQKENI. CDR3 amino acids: CASSPSAFQRSGNTIYF. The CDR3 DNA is TGTGCCAGCTCACCCTCGGCCTTTCAGCGGTCTGGAAACACCATATATTTT.

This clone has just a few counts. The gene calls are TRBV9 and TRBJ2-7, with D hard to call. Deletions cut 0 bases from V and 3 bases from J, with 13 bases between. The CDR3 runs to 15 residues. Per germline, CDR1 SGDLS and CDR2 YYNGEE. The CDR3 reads CASSVAQQPGYEQYF. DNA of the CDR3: TGTGCCAGCAGCGTAGCTCAACAGCCAGGCTACGAGCAGTACTTC.

For the CDR3, the DNA is TGCGCCAGCAGCTTGGATTCCAGCTACAATGAGCAGTTCTTC. Translating gives CASSLDSSYNEQFF. This chain joins TRBV5-1 and TRBJ2-1; D not certain. Germline loops: CDR1 SGHRS, CDR2 YFSETQ. Trimming pared 0 bases from V and 3 bases from J, leaving 7 bases between. The CDR3 extends over 14 amino acids. Using reference TRBV5-1 and TRBJ2-1 for the parts outside the CDR3, the full variable domain is KAGVTQTPRYLIKTRGQQVTLSCSPISGHRSVSWYQQTPGQGLQFLFEYFSETQRNKGNFPGRFSGRQFSNSRSEMNVSTLELGDSALYLCASSLDSSYNEQFFGPGTRLTVL.

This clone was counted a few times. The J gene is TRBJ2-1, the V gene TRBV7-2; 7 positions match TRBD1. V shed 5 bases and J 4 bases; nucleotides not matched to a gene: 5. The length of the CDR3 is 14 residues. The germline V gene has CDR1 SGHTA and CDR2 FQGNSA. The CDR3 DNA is TGTGCCAGCAGCGCCCGGGACAGATACAATGAGCAGTTCTTC. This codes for CASSARDRYNEQFF.

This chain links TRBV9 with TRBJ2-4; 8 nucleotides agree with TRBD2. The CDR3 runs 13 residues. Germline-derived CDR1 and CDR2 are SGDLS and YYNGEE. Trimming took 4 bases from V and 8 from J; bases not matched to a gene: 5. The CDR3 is CASSPGGGYIQYF. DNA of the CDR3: TGTGCCAGCAGCCCCGGGGGGGGGTACATTCAGTACTTC.

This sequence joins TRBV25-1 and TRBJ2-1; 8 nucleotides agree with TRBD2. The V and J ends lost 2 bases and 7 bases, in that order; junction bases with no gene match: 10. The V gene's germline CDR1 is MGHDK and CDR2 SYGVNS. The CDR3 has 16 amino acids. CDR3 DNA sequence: TGTGCCAGCAGTGAAAGGAAACGGGGGGGCAGAAATGAGCAGTTCTTC. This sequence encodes CASSERKRGGRNEQFF.

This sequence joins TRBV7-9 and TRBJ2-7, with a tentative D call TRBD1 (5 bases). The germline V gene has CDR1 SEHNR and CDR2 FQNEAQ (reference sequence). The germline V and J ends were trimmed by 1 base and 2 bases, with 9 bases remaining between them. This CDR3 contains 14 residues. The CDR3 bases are TGTGCCAGCAGCTTAGTCAGGGATACCTACGAGCAGTACTTC. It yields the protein CASSLVRDTYEQYF.

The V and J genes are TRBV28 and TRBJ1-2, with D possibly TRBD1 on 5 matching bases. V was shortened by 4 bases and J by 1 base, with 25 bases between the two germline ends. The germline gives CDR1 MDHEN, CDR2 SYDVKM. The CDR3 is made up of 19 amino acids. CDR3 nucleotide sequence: TGTGCCAGCAGTTCACCACCCCATCTGCAGGGCCGGTTTAACTATGGCTACACCTTC. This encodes CASSSPPHLQGRFNYGYTF.

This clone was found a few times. This chain's CDR3 is CTSSQVRRSTDTQYF. The CDR3 DNA is TGCACCAGCAGCCAAGTTCGGCGGAGCACAGATACGCAGTATTTT. The chain recombines TRBV1 with TRBJ2-3; the table gives TRBD2 as D, unverified against the DNA. TRBV1 has pseudogene status. The CDR3 contains 15 residues.

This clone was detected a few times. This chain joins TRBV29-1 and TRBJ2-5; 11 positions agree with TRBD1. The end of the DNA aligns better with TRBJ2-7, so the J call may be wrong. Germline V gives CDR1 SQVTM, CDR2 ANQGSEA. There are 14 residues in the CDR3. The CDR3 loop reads CSVLTGQGAYEQYF. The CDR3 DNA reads TGCAGCGTCCTCACGGGACAGGGGGCCTACGAGCAGTACTTC.

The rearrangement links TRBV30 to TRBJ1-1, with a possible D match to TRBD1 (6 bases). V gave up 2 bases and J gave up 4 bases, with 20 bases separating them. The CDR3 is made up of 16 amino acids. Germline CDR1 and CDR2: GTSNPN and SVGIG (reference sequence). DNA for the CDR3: TGTGCCTGGAGTCAGTCGTGGACAGTACGGTCCACTGAAGCTTTCTTT. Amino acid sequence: CAWSQSWTVRSTEAFF.

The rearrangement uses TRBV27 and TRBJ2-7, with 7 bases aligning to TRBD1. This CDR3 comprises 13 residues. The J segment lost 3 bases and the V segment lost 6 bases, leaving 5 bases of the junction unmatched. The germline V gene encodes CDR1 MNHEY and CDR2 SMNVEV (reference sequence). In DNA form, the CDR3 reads TGTGCCAGCAGCTACAGGGGAAACTACGAGCAGTACTTC. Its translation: CASSYRGNYEQYF.

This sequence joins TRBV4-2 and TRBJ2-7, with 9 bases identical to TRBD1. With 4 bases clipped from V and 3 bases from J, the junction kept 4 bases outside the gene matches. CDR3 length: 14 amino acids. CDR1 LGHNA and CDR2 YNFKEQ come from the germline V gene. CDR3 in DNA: TGTGCCAGCAGCCCGACAGGGGGGGGCTACGAGCAGTACTTC. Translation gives CASSPTGGGYEQYF.

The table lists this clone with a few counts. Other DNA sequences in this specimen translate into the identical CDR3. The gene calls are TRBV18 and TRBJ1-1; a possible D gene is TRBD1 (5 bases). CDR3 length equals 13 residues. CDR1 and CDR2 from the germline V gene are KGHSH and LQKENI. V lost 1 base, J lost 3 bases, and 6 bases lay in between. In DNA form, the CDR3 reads TGTGCCAGCTCACCACAAGGGGACACTGAAGCTTTCTTT. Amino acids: CASSPQGDTEAFF.

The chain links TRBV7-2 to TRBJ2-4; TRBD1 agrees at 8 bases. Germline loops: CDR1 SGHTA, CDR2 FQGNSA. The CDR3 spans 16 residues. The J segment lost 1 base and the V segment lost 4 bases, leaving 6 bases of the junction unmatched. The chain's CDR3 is CASSWRDRQAKNIQYF. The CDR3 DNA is TGTGCCAGCAGCTGGAGGGACAGGCAGGCCAAAAACATTCAGTACTTC.

CDR3 loop: CASRGSRGKDNSYEQYF. The CDR3 coding sequence is TGTGCCAGCAGAGGATCAAGGGGTAAGGACAACTCCTACGAGCAGTACTTC. The gene calls are TRBV25-1 and TRBJ2-7; D perhaps matches TRBD1 (5 bases). Trimming left V 6 bases short and J 0 bases short, with 21 bases between. CDR1 MGHDK and CDR2 SYGVNS come from the germline V gene. The length of the CDR3 is 17 residues.

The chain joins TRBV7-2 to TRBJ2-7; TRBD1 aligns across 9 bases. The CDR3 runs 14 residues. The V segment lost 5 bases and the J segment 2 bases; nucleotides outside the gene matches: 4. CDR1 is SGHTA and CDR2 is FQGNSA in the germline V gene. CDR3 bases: TGTGCCAGCAGCCTCGACAGGGGGACCTACGAGCAGTACTTC. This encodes CASSLDRGTYEQYF.

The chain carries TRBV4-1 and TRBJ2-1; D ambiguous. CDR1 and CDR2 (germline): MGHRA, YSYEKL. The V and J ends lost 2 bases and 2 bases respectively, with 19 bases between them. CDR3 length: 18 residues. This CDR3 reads CASSQSTTFAVAYNEQFF. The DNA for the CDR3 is TGCGCCAGCAGCCAAAGCACCACCTTTGCGGTGGCCTACAATGAGCAGTTCTTC.

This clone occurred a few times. The CDR3 here is CASSPRLAGTLSGELFF. CDR3 in DNA: TGTGCCAGCAGCCCGCGACTAGCGGGAACGTTAAGCGGGGAGCTGTTTTTT. V is TRBV7-9 and J is TRBJ2-2; 11 bases are a match to TRBD2. CDR1 SEHNR and CDR2 FQNEAQ come from the germline V gene (reference sequence). The CDR3 runs 17 residues. V was clipped by 5 bases and J by 7 bases; unmatched bases: 12.

The CDR3 bases are TGTGCCAGCAGCTTAGGAACCGCGGGGGGAGGAACAGATACGCAGTATTTT. This encodes CASSLGTAGGGTDTQYF. This chain links TRBV7-9 with TRBJ2-3; 8 bases map to TRBD2. The V segment lost 1 base and the J segment 3 bases; nucleotides outside the gene matches: 9. Germline values: CDR1 SEHNR, CDR2 FQNEAQ (reference sequence). This CDR3 is built from 17 residues.

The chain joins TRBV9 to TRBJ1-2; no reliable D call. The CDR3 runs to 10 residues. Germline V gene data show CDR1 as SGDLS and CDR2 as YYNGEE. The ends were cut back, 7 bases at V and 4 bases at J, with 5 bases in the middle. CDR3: CASGTYGYTF. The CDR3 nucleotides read TGTGCCAGCGGCACCTATGGCTACACCTTC.